These 14 T cell receptor beta chains were sequenced from one sample in a study of control samples from healthy donors and cancer patients (TCRdb year 2020). Library prep was done by the immunoSEQ multiplex PCR assay. Here the immuneACCESS table is served through TCRdb, limited to in-frame sequences with V and J called. Missing clones are a known gap in these copies; in checked studies unresolved V genes cover under half, and the rest lacks a known reason. The sample data list some 120,000 clones, and about 94% of these were observed just once. The ten largest clones take up about 4% of the sample. The sequenced sample was blood. The source is a man in his thirties or forties in good health.

CDR3 loop: CASSLSRGQTYNEQFF. The DNA of the CDR3 is TGTGCCAGCAGCTTAAGTAGGGGTCAAACCTACAATGAGCAGTTCTTC. This sequence joins TRBV7-3 and TRBJ2-1, with D possibly matching TRBD1 (5 bases). CDR3 length equals 16 residues. Germline CDR1 reads SGHTA; CDR2 reads FQGTGA. The germline V and J ends were trimmed by 1 base and 2 bases, with 12 bases remaining between them.

A few counts support this clone. J is TRBJ1-5 and V is TRBV27; D not resolved. This CDR3 has 11 amino acids. The germline V gene has CDR1 MNHEY and CDR2 SMNVEV (reference sequence). Trimming took off 2 bases at V and 7 bases at J, with 3 bases between the two ends. The CDR3 loop reads CASSLRQPQHF. The CDR3 bases are TGTGCCAGCAGTTTACGGCAGCCCCAGCATTTT.

This chain uses TRBV18 with TRBJ2-7; unclear D gene. V lost 3 bases and J 1 base, leaving 10 bases between the germline ends. CDR1 KGHSH and CDR2 LQKENI come from the germline V gene. This CDR3 has 14 residues. CDR3 sequence (DNA): TGTGCCAGCTCACCGAGTGACAATTCCTACGAGCAGTACTTC. It yields the protein CASSPSDNSYEQYF.

This chain uses TRBV6-5 with TRBJ1-1; tentative D call: TRBD1 (5 bases). The CDR3 covers 13 residues. Between the trimmed V and J ends, which lost 8 bases and 3 bases, there was a span of 13 bases. Germline loops: CDR1 MNHEY, CDR2 SVGAGI. The CDR3 region has the DNA TGTGCCAGCGGAGACAGTTCTTACACTGAAGCTTTCTTT. Encoded protein: CASGDSSYTEAFF.

CDR3 in DNA: TGCGCCAGCAGCCAGCCCGGGACTACCATCAATGAGCAGTTCTTC. Its protein is CASSQPGTTINEQFF. The gene calls are TRBV4-1 and TRBJ2-1, with 7 bases lining up with TRBD2. V lost 3 bases, J lost 6 bases, and 8 bases stayed unmatched. This CDR3 is built from 15 residues. Germline V CDR1 and CDR2: MGHRA, YSYEKL.

The CDR3 spells CASSLTSGGTDTQYF. In DNA, the CDR3 is TGCGCCAGCAGCTTGACTAGCGGGGGCACAGATACGCAGTATTTT. The J gene is TRBJ2-3, the V gene TRBV4-1, with 11 bases matching TRBD2. Germline CDR1 MGHRA, CDR2 YSYEKL. Losses at the gene ends were 5 bases for V and 1 base for J; bases not matched to a gene: 2. The CDR3 spans 15 residues.

The V gene is TRBV7-2, the J gene TRBJ2-1; D might be TRBD1 (6 bases). V was trimmed by 5 bases and J by 4 bases, leaving 15 bases between them. Germline V lookup: CDR1 SGHTA, CDR2 FQGNSA. The CDR3 is made up of 15 amino acids. CDR3 nucleotide sequence: TGTGCCAGCAGCCGGACAGTCGGGGAGTACAATGAGCAGTTCTTC. Translating gives CASSRTVGEYNEQFF.

The genes are TRBV9 and TRBJ1-1; a possible D gene is TRBD1 (5 bases). The CDR3 loop spans 13 amino acids. V lost 3 bases to trimming and J lost 7 bases, with 13 bases between them. The germline gives CDR1 SGDLS, CDR2 YYNGEE. CDR3: CASSAGERGEAFF. CDR3 sequence (DNA): TGTGCCAGCAGCGCGGGGGAGCGGGGTGAAGCTTTCTTT.

The chain recombines TRBV30 with TRBJ1-2, with D possibly being TRBD1 (6 bases). CDR3 length equals 14 residues. V was trimmed by 0 bases and J by 4 bases, leaving 12 bases between them. Per germline, CDR1 GTSNPN and CDR2 SVGIG (reference sequence). The CDR3 region is CAWSVGGPGYGYTF. For the CDR3, the DNA is TGTGCCTGGAGTGTTGGGGGGCCTGGCTATGGCTACACCTTC.

The J gene is TRBJ2-3, the V gene TRBV18; TRBD1 agrees at 7 bases. The germline V gene encodes CDR1 KGHSH and CDR2 LQKENI. J gave up 5 bases and V 1 base, and 9 bases lay outside the gene matches. The CDR3 has 16 residues. CDR3 residues: CASSPRRDSGKDTQYF. For the CDR3, the DNA is TGTGCCAGCTCACCACGCCGGGACAGTGGTAAAGATACGCAGTATTTT.

The rearrangement uses TRBV7-9 and TRBJ1-6; D is undetermined. Germline lookup yields CDR1 SEHNR and CDR2 FQNEAQ (reference sequence). The CDR3 spans 12 residues. The V end was cut by 1 base, the J end by 8 bases, with 3 bases between. The CDR3 is CASSLEHSPLHF. The CDR3 region has the DNA TGTGCCAGCAGCTTAGAGCATTCACCCCTCCACTTT.

The chain carries TRBV2 and TRBJ2-7; D may be TRBD1 (6 bases). The CDR3 consists of 13 residues. Per the germline V gene, CDR1 is SNHLY and CDR2 is FYNNEI. The V gene lost 7 bases and the J gene lost 2 bases, with 12 bases spanning the gap. This CDR3 is CASNPRTAYEQYF. DNA of the CDR3: TGTGCCAGCAATCCCCGGACAGCCTACGAGCAGTACTTC.

The J gene is TRBJ1-5, the V gene TRBV19, with unresolved D. Trimming shortened V by 5 bases and J by 5 bases, and 13 bases separated the two germline ends. The V gene's germline CDR1 is LNHDA and CDR2 SQIVND (reference sequence). This CDR3 region has 14 residues. CDR3 residues: CASSRTQRHQPQHF. CDR3 nucleotides: TGTGCCAGTAGTCGGACGCAAAGGCATCAGCCCCAGCATTTT.

This clone has more than one count but fewer than ten. The genes are TRBV29-1 and TRBJ1-1; D is unclear. Germline CDR1 SQVTM, CDR2 ANQGSEA. This CDR3 comprises 13 residues. Trimming removed 6 bases from V and 4 bases from J, with 15 bases in between. The CDR3, as DNA: TGCAGCGTGATTCTTCGGGCGGGCACTGAAGCTTTCTTT. Translating it yields CSVILRAGTEAFF.